Here is one T cell receptor beta chain with its context. The antigen remains undetermined. Clones were read by immunoSEQ multiplex PCR, and TCRdb kept only the in-frame ones, dropping some. Among tens of thousands of clones listed, approximately 86% were seen once. The data belong to a study of T cells in localized non-small cell lung cancer. Regarding the study as a whole: In the blood, greater T cell density corresponded to longer overall survival. Clonality of T cells reached its maximum in uninvolved adjacent lung, surpassing tumor. A median of about 50 clones ranked among the top 100 in tumor appeared in adjacent lung.

Trimming cost V 4 bases and J 3 bases, with 21 bases left between them. This CDR3 has 17 residues. The germline V gene encodes CDR1 SGHVS and CDR2 FNYEAQ. This sequence originates from a man aged 40 to 70 with stage I squamous cell lung carcinoma. This rearrangement joins TRBV7-6 to TRBJ1-2; D ambiguous. The sequencing here drew on peripheral blood, taken before any cancer treatment. The CDR3: CASSSRLRQPAHYGYTF. The CDR3 DNA is TGTGCCAGCAGCTCCCGACTAAGGCAGCCTGCGCACTATGGCTACACCTTC.